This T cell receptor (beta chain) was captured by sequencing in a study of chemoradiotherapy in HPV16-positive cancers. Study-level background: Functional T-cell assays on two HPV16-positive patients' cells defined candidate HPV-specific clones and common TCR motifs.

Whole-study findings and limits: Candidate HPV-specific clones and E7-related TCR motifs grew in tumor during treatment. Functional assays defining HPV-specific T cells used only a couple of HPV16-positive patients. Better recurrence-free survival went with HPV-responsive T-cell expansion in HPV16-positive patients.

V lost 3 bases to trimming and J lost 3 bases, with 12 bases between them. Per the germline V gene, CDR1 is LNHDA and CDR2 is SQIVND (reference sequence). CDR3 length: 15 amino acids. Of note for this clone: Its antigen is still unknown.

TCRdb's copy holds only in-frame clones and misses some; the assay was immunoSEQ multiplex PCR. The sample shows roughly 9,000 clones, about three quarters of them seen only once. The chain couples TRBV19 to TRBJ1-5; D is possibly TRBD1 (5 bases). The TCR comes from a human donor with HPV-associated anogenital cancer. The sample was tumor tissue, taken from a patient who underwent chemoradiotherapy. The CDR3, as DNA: TGTGCCAGTAGTATGGGGCAGGGACTCAATCAGCCCCAGCATTTT. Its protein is CASSMGQGLNQPQHF.